This T cell receptor beta chain originates from a study of radiotherapy plus CTLA-4 blockade in lung cancer. Assay: immunoSEQ multiplex PCR; the TCRdb copy retains only in-frame clones and omits some. The repertoire holds some 74,000 clones, with approximately 78% as singletons. The V gene end was trimmed by 2 bases and the J gene end by 4 bases; junction bases not matched to a gene: 8. Germline lookup yields CDR1 MGHDK and CDR2 SYGVNS. The CDR3 consists of 16 residues. This clone was seen more than once but under ten times. Focal radiation with ipilimumab CTLA-4 blockade was given to patients with chemo-refractory metastatic non-small-cell lung cancer.

The chain links TRBV25-1 to TRBJ2-5, with 9 bases aligning to TRBD1. Sequences were derived from peripheral blood, sampled from a patient treated with radiotherapy plus ipilimumab. The receptor's source is a human donor with non-small cell lung cancer who had a complete response to radiotherapy plus ipilimumab. The chain's CDR3 is CASSEHPGQGGETQYF. DNA for the CDR3: TGTGCCAGCAGTGAACATCCGGGACAGGGTGGAGAGACCCAGTACTTC.